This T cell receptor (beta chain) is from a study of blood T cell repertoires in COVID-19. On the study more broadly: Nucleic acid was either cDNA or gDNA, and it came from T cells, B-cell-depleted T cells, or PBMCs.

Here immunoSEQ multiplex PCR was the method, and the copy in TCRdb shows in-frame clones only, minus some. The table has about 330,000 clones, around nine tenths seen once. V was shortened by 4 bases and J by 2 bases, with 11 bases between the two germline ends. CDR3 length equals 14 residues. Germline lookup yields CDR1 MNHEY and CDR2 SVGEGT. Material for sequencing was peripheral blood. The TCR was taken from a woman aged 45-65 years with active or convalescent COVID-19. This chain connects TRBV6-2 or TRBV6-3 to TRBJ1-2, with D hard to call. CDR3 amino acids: CASSSTTGNYGYTF. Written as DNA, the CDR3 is TGTGCCAGCAGTTCCACGACGGGGAACTATGGCTACACCTTC.